This is a list of T cell receptor beta chains from one sample in a study of cytomegalovirus exposure and HLA in healthy donors. Profiled with immunoSEQ multiplex PCR; TCRdb holds only in-frame clones, not every one. The table records 75,000 or so clones, 65% to 70% of them present only once. Input material: PBMCs. The receptors here all came from a man aged 35-49 years in good health and CMV-seropositive. Both conserved end residues are part of each CDR3. The order of the fields is J gene, clone size, V gene, D gene, CDR3 protein, CDR3 DNA. D genes are given only for firm matches. Clone size is not always given. Where it is, it says once, few, many or a class for expanded clones.

J gene: TRBJ2-1
clone size: NA
V gene: TRBV6-4
D gene: NA
CDR3 protein: CASSDSWRASYNEQFF
CDR3 DNA: TGTGCCAGCAGTGACTCCTGGCGGGCATCCTACAATGAGCAGTTCTTC

J gene: TRBJ2-5
clone size: NA
V gene: TRBV19
D gene: NA
CDR3 protein: CASSINDRLSGTQYF
CDR3 DNA: TGTGCCAGTAGTATCAACGACAGGCTAAGTGGGACCCAGTACTTC

J gene: TRBJ1-2
clone size: NA
V gene: TRBV6-5
D gene: NA
CDR3 protein: CASSDKRGYTF
CDR3 DNA: TGTGCCAGCAGCGACAAACGGGGCTACACCTTC

J gene: TRBJ2-1
clone size: NA
V gene: TRBV6-1
D gene: NA
CDR3 protein: CASLGPSYNGQFF
CDR3 DNA: TGTGCCAGCTTGGGGCCCTCCTACAATGGGCAGTTCTTC

J gene: TRBJ2-3
clone size: NA
V gene: TRBV4-1
D gene: TRBD2
CDR3 protein: CASSQESLAGGPWTTDTQYF
CDR3 DNA: TGCGCCAGCAGCCAAGAAAGCCTAGCGGGGGGGCCATGGACCACAGATACGCAGTATTTT

J gene: TRBJ2-2
clone size: NA
V gene: TRBV27
D gene: NA
CDR3 protein: CASSFAGSAGELFF
CDR3 DNA: TGTGCCAGCAGTTTTGCAGGGTCCGCCGGGGAGCTGTTTTTT

J gene: TRBJ2-2
clone size: few
V gene: TRBV6-4
D gene: TRBD1
CDR3 protein: CASRRTGVGYAGELFF
CDR3 DNA: TGTGCCAGCAGAAGGACAGGCGTAGGGTATGCCGGGGAGCTGTTTTTT

J gene: TRBJ2-3
clone size: NA
V gene: TRBV29-1
D gene: TRBD2
CDR3 protein: CSVVVHRGGGHVSSTDTQYF
CDR3 DNA: TGCAGCGTTGTTGTCCATCGTGGCGGGGGGCACGTAAGCAGCACAGATACGCAGTATTTT

J gene: TRBJ1-4
clone size: NA
V gene: TRBV30
D gene: NA
CDR3 protein: CAWSSLKEKLFF
CDR3 DNA: TGTGCCTGGAGTAGTCTAAAGGAAAAACTGTTTTTT

J gene: TRBJ2-3
clone size: NA
V gene: TRBV7-6
D gene: TRBD1
CDR3 protein: CASSLVGTGGDTQYF
CDR3 DNA: TGTGCCAGCAGCTTAGTGGGGACAGGGGGGGATACGCAGTATTTT

J gene: TRBJ2-7
clone size: NA
V gene: TRBV11-3
D gene: TRBD1
CDR3 protein: CASSQRDRTAYEQYF
CDR3 DNA: TGTGCCAGCAGTCAGAGGGACAGGACGGCCTACGAGCAGTACTTC

J gene: TRBJ2-7
clone size: NA
V gene: TRBV7-9
D gene: TRBD1
CDR3 protein: CASSQTGDEQYF
CDR3 DNA: TGTGCCAGCAGCCAAACAGGGGACGAGCAGTACTTC

J gene: TRBJ2-3
clone size: once
V gene: TRBV4-3
D gene: NA
CDR3 protein: CASSQGAKLSTDTQYF
CDR3 DNA: TGCGCCAGCAGCCAAGGGGCGAAATTAAGCACAGATACGCAGTATTTT

J gene: TRBJ1-4
clone size: NA
V gene: TRBV27
D gene: NA
CDR3 protein: CASSRLPGEKLFF
CDR3 DNA: TGTGCCAGCAGCCGCCTGCCGGGTGAAAAACTGTTTTTT

J gene: TRBJ2-1
clone size: few
V gene: TRBV28
D gene: NA
CDR3 protein: CASSLRGHYNEQFF
CDR3 DNA: TGTGCCAGCAGTTTAAGGGGACATTACAATGAGCAGTTCTTC

J gene: TRBJ2-2
clone size: NA
V gene: TRBV10-1
D gene: TRBD1
CDR3 protein: CASGGTGAGELFF
CDR3 DNA: TGCGCCAGCGGGGGGACAGGGGCCGGGGAGCTGTTTTTT

J gene: TRBJ1-6
clone size: NA
V gene: TRBV2
D gene: NA
CDR3 protein: CASSEIAGVGSPLHF
CDR3 DNA: TGTGCCAGCAGTGAAATTGCAGGCGTGGGTTCACCCCTCCACTTT

J gene: TRBJ2-5
clone size: NA
V gene: TRBV6-1
D gene: TRBD1
CDR3 protein: CASRAGGREQYF
CDR3 DNA: TGTGCCAGCAGAGCAGGGGGCCGAGAGCAGTACTTC

J gene: TRBJ2-7
clone size: few
V gene: TRBV11-3
D gene: NA
CDR3 protein: CASSQKQRRAYEQYF
CDR3 DNA: TGTGCCAGCAGCCAGAAGCAGAGGAGGGCCTACGAGCAGTACTTC

J gene: TRBJ2-7
clone size: few
V gene: TRBV7-6
D gene: NA
CDR3 protein: CASSKTGNYEQYF
CDR3 DNA: TGTGCCAGCAGCAAAACAGGGAACTACGAGCAGTACTTC

J gene: TRBJ2-5
clone size: few
V gene: TRBV7-2
D gene: TRBD2
CDR3 protein: CASTFSGGGETQYF
CDR3 DNA: TGTGCCAGCACCTTTAGCGGGGGAGGAGAGACCCAGTACTTC

J gene: TRBJ2-3
clone size: NA
V gene: TRBV7-3
D gene: TRBD2
CDR3 protein: CASSSYSGVTDTQYF
CDR3 DNA: TGTGCCAGCAGCTCCTATAGCGGGGTCACAGATACGCAGTATTTT